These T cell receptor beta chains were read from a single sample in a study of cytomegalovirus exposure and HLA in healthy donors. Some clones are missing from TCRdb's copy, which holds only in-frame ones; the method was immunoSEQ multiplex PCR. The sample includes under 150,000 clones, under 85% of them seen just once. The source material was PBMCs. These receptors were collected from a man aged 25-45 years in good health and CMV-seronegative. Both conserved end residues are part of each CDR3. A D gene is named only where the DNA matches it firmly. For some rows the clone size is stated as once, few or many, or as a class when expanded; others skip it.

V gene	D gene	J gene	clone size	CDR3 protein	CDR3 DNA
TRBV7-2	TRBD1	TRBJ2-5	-	CASSQDRAGWETQYF	TGTGCCAGCAGCCAGGACAGGGCGGGGTGGGAGACCCAGTACTTC
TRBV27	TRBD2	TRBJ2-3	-	CASGGRGGTNTQYF	TGTGCCAGCGGTGGTCGGGGGGGCACAAATACGCAGTATTTT
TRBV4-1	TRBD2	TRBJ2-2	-	CASSHLGREVAGELFF	TGCGCCAGCAGCCATTTGGGGAGGGAAGTGGCCGGGGAGCTGTTTTTT
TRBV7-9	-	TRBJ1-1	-	CASSFGTNTEAFF	TGTGCCAGCAGCTTCGGTACGAACACTGAAGCTTTCTTT
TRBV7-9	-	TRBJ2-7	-	CASSPQGGYEQYF	TGTGCCAGCAGCCCTCAGGGGGGCTACGAGCAGTACTTC
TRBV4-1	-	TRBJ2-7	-	CASSQEGAYYEQYF	TGCGCCAGCAGCCAAGAAGGGGCTTACTACGAGCAGTACTTC
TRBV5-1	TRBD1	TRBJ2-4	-	CASSHSPGQGPIRDIQYF	TGCGCCAGCAGCCACTCTCCGGGACAGGGCCCCATAAGGGACATTCAGTACTTC
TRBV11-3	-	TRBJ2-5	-	CASSQDRYQETQYF	TGTGCCAGCAGTCAAGATCGGTACCAAGAGACCCAGTACTTC
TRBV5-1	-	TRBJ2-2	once	CASSQGLRNTGELFF	TGCGCCAGCAGCCAGGGACTGCGGAACACCGGGGAGCTGTTTTTT
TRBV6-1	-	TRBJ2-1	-	CASSGLIGGDNEQFF	TGTGCCAGCAGTGGCCTTATCGGGGGAGATAATGAGCAGTTCTTC
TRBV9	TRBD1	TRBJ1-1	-	CASSADRGWESEAFF	TGTGCCAGCAGCGCCGACAGGGGTTGGGAGAGTGAAGCTTTCTTT
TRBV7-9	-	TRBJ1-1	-	CASSPIPGEGNTEAFF	TGTGCCAGCAGTCCAATCCCGGGAGAGGGGAACACTGAAGCTTTCTTT
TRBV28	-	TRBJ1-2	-	CASSDRNYGYTF	TGTGCCAGCAGTGACAGAAACTATGGCTACACCTTC
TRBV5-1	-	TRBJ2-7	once	CASSSGTATYEQYF	TGCGCCAGCAGCTCAGGGACTGCAACCTACGAGCAGTACTTC
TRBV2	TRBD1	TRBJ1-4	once	CASSEDRGRAPTPRDVNEKLFF	TGTGCCAGCAGTGAGGACAGGGGTCGGGCGCCAACACCGAGGGACGTTAATGAAAAACTGTTTTTT
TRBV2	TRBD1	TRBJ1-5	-	CASSEPTGVQPQHF	TGTGCCAGCAGTGAACCAACAGGGGTTCAGCCCCAGCATTTT
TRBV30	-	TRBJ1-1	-	CAWSVWGEAFF	TGTGCCTGGAGTGTATGGGGCGAAGCTTTCTTT
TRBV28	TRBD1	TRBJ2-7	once	CASLGQSYEQYF	TGTGCCAGCCTGGGACAGTCCTACGAGCAGTACTTC
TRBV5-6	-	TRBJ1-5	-	CASSPRGRGQPQHF	TGTGCCAGCAGCCCCCGAGGCCGGGGTCAGCCCCAGCATTTT
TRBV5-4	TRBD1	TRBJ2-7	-	CASSLEGQSHEQYF	TGTGCCAGCAGCTTGGAGGGACAGTCTCACGAGCAGTACTTC
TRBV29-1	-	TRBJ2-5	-	CSVEPGDGFAETQYF	TGCAGCGTTGAACCAGGGGACGGATTTGCGGAGACCCAGTACTTC
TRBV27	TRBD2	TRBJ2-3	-	CASSPNGLAGGDTQYF	TGTGCCAGCAGTCCGAACGGACTAGCGGGAGGAGATACGCAGTATTTT
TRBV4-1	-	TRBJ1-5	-	CASSQEWAGAYQPQHF	TGCGCCAGCAGCCAAGAATGGGCAGGGGCCTATCAGCCCCAGCATTTT
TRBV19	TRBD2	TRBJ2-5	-	CASSPRLAGEETQYF	TGTGCCAGTAGTCCCCGACTAGCGGGGGAAGAGACCCAGTACTTC
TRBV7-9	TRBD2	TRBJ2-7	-	CASSSVSGGLKTYEQYF	TGTGCCAGCAGCTCCGTAAGCGGGGGCCTAAAAACCTACGAGCAGTACTTC
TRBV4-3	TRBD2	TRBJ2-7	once	CASSPAGEGGSYEQYF	TGCGCCAGCAGCCCCGCCGGGGAGGGCGGCTCCTACGAGCAGTACTTC
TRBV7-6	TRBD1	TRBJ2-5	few	CASSSTGGGGETQYF	TGTGCCAGCAGTTCTACAGGGGGTGGGGGGGAGACCCAGTACTTC
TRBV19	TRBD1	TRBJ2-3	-	CASSRQGADTQYF	TGTGCCAGTAGTAGACAGGGGGCGGATACGCAGTATTTT
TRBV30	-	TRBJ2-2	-	CAWSPTSSMTGELFF	TGTGCCTGGAGTCCTACGTCTTCCATGACCGGGGAGCTGTTTTTT
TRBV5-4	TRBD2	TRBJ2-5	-	CASSRDAGGETQYF	TGTGCCAGCAGTCGGGACGCGGGAGGGGAGACCCAGTACTTC
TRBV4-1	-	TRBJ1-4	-	CASRLRGASDEKLFF	TGCGCCAGCAGGCTTCGGGGGGCATCCGATGAAAAACTGTTTTTT
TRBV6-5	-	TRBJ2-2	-	CASSYSTGHLTGELFF	TGTGCCAGCAGTTACTCGACGGGACATCTCACCGGGGAGCTGTTTTTT
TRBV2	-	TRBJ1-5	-	CASSESVGDLSLDNQPQHF	TGTGCCAGCAGTGAATCAGTGGGCGACCTAAGCTTAGACAATCAGCCCCAGCATTTT
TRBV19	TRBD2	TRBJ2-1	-	CASSTTTGTRSKFF	TGTGCCAGTAGTACGACGACCGGGACTAGGTCCAAGTTCTTC
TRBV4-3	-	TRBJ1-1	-	CASSQAAGNTEAFF	TGCGCCAGCAGCCAAGCGGCAGGGAACACTGAAGCTTTCTTT
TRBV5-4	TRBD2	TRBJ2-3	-	CASSLTLAGTDTQYF	TGTGCCAGCAGCTTGACGCTAGCGGGCACAGATACGCAGTATTTT
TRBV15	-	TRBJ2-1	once	CATSRTSYNEQFF	TGTGCCACCAGCAGGACTAGCTACAATGAGCAGTTCTTC
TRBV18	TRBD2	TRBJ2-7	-	CASSLGGDAALEQYF	TGTGCCAGCTCACTCGGGGGGGACGCGGCCCTTGAGCAGTACTTC